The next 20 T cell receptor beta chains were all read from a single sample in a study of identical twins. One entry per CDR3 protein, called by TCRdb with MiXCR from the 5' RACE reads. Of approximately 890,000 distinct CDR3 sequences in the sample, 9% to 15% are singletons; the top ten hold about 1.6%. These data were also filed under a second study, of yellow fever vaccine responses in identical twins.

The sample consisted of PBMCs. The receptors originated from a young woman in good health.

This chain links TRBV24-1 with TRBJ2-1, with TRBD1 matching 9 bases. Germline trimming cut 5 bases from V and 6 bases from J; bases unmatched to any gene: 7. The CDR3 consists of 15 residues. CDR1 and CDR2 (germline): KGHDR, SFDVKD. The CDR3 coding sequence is TGTGCCACCAGTGCACTGGACAGGGGAACCAATGAGCAGTTCTTC. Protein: CATSALDRGTNEQFF.

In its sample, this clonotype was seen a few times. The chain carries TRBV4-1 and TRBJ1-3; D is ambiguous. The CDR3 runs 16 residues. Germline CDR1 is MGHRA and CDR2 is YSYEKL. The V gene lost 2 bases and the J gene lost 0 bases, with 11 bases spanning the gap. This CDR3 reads CASSQFPQSSGNTIYF. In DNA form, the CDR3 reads TGCGCCAGCAGCCAATTCCCACAGAGCTCTGGAAACACCATATATTTT.

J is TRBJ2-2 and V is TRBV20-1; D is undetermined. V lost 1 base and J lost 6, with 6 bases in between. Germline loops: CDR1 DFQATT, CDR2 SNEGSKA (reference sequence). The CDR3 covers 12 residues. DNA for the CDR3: TGCAGTGCTAGAGGGGATGCCGGGGAGCTGTTTTTT. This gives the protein CSARGDAGELFF.

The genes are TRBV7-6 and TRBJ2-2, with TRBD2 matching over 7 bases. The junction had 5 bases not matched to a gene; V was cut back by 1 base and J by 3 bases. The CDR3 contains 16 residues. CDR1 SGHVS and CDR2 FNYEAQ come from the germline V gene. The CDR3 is CASSLVGGIDTGELFF. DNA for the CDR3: TGTGCCAGCAGCTTAGTGGGGGGGATCGACACCGGGGAGCTGTTTTTT.

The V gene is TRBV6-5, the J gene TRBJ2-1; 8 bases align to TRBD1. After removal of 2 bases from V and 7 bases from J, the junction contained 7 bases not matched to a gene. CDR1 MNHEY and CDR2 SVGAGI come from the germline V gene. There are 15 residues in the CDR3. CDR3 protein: CASSYETGVGNEQFF. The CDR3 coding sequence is TGTGCCAGCAGTTACGAGACAGGGGTGGGGAATGAGCAGTTCTTC.

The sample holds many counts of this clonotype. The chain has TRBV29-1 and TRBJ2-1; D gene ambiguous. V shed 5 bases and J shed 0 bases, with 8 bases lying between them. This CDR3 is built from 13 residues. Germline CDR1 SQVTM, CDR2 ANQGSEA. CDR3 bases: TGCAGCGTTTCGGTTGGCTCCTACAATGAGCAGTTCTTC. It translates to CSVSVGSYNEQFF.

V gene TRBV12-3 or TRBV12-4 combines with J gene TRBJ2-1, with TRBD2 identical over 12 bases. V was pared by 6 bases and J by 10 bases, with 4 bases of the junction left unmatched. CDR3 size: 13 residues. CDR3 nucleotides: TGTGCCAGCAGGCTAGCGGGAGGGGGGGAGCAGTTCTTC. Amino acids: CASRLAGGGEQFF.

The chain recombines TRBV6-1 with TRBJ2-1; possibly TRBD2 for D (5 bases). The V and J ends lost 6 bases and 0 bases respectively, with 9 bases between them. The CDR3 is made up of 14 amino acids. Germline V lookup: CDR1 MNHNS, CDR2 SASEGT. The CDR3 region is CASRAADSYNEQFF. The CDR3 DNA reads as TGTGCCAGCAGGGCAGCGGACTCCTACAATGAGCAGTTCTTC.

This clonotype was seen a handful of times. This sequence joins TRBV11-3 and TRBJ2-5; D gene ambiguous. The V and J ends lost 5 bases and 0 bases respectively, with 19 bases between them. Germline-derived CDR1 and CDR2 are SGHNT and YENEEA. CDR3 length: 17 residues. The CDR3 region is CASSQKLSTLHQETQYF. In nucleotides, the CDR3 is TGTGCCAGCAGCCAGAAGTTGTCCACTTTACACCAAGAGACCCAGTACTTC.

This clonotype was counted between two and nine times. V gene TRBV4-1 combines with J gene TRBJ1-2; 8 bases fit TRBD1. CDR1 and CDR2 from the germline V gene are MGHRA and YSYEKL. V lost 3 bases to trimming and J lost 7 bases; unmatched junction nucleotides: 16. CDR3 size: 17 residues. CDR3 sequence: CASSHFKGQVDHRGYTF. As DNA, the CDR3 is TGCGCCAGCAGCCACTTCAAGGGACAGGTTGATCACCGTGGCTACACCTTC.

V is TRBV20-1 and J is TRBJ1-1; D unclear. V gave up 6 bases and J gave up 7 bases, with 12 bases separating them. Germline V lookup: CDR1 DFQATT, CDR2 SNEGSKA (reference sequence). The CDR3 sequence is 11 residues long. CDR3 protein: CSASSGLEAFF. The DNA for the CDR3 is TGCAGTGCGTCGTCTGGGCTTGAAGCTTTCTTT.

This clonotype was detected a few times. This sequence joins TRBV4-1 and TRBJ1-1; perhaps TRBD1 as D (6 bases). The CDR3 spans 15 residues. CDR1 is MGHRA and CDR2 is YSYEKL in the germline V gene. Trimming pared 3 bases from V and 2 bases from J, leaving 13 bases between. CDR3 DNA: TGCGCCAGCAGCCAGGGGGACACCTTAAACACTGAAGCTTTCTTT. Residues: CASSQGDTLNTEAFF.

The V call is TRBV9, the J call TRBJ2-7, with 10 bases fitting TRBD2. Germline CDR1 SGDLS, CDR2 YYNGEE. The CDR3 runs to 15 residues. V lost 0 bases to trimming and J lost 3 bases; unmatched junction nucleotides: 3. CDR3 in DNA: TGTGCCAGCAGCGTAGGAGCGGGAGGGCGCTACGAGCAGTACTTC. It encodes CASSVGAGGRYEQYF.

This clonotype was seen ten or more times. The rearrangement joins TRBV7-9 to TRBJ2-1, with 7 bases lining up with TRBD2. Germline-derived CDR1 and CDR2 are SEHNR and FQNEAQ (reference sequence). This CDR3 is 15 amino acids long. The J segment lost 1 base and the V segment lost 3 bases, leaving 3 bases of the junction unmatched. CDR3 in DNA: TGTGCCAGCAGCTTGCGGGAGATATCCTACAATGAGCAGTTCTTC. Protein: CASSLREISYNEQFF.

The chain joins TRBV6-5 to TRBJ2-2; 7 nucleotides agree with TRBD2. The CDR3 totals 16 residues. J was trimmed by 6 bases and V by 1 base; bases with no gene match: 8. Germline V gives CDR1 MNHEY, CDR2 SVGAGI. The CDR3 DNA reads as TGTGCCAGCAGTTACTGGCCAGCGGGGATGTCCGGGGAGCTGTTTTTT. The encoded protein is CASSYWPAGMSGELFF.

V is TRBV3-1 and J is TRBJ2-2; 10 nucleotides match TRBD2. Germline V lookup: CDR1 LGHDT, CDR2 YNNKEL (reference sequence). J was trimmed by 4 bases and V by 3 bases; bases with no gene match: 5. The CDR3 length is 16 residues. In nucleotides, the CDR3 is TGTGCCAGCAGCCATCTAGCGGGAGCAGGCACCGGGGAGCTGTTTTTT. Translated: CASSHLAGAGTGELFF.

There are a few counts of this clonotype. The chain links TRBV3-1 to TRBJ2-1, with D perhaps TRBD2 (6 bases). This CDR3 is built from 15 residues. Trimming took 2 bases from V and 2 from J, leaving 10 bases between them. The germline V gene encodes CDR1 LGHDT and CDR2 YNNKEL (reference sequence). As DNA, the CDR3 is TGTGCCAGCAGCCAATGGGGGGTAACCTACAATGAGCAGTTCTTC. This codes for CASSQWGVTYNEQFF.

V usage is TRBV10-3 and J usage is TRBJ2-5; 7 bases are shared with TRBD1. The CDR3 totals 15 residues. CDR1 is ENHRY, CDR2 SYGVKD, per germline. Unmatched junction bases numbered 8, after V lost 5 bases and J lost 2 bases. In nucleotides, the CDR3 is TGTGCCATCAGTTCGACAGGGCTTACACAAGAGACCCAGTACTTC. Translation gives CAISSTGLTQETQYF.

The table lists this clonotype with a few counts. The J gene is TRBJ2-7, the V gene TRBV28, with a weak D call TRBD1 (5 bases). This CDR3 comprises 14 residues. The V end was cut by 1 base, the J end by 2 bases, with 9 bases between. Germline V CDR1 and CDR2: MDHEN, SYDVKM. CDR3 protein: CASSLSQGPYEQYV. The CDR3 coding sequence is TGTGCCAGCAGTTTATCTCAGGGTCCCTACGAGCAGTACGTC.

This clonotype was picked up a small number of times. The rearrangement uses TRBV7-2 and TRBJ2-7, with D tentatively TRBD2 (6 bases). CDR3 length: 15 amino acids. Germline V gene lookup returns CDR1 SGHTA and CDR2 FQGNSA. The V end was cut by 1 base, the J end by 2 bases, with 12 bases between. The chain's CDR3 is CASSLVDSGPYEQYF. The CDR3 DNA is TGTGCCAGCAGCTTAGTTGATAGCGGACCCTACGAGCAGTACTTC.